This T cell receptor beta chain emerged from a study of shared clonotypes between healthy human individuals. This clone was observed a handful of times. Its antigen remains unidentified. Naivety among CD8 cells was defined by CD45RO negativity and positive CCR7 selection, thereby excluding terminally differentiated effector memory CD45RA+ cells. Replicate sorted-subset PCRs were loaded with roughly 190 ng DNA, roughly 33,000 T cell genomes. The repertoire was sequenced with immunoSEQ multiplex PCR; TCRdb's copy has only in-frame clones and lacks some. This table has roughly 770,000 clones, about 96% appearing once. CDR1 and CDR2 (germline): SEHNR, FQNEAQ (reference sequence). The CDR3 sequence is 14 residues long. Germline trimming cut 5 bases from V and 4 bases from J; bases unmatched to any gene: 5. Study-wide findings and caveats: The study generally estimated greater richness for naive than memory subsets.

Sequencing was performed on naive CD8+ T cells sorted from blood. The J gene is TRBJ1-2, the V gene TRBV7-9, with TRBD1 matching over 9 bases. The TCR comes from a man aged 30 to 45 in good health. In DNA, the CDR3 is TGTGCCAGCAGCCCATGGGACAGGGCCTATGGCTACACCTTC. It yields the protein CASSPWDRAYGYTF.